Below, 7 T cell receptor beta chains from the same sample are listed, as sequenced in a study of OX40 agonist ivuxolimab in advanced cancers. Produced via immunoSEQ multiplex PCR; TCRdb's table is partial and in-frame only. The repertoire holds 50,000 to 75,000 clones, with around 90% as singletons. Sequencing was performed on CD4+ or CD8+ T cells sorted from blood, taken in a trial of the OX40 agonist ivuxolimab. These TCRs come from an adult with an advanced solid tumor such as melanoma, head and neck, liver or kidney cancer.

The chain carries TRBV9 and TRBJ2-6; D may correspond to TRBD1 or TRBD2 (5 bases each). The CDR3 is made up of 17 amino acids. Per the germline V gene, CDR1 is SGDLS and CDR2 is YYNGEE. Trimming removed 0 bases from V and 2 bases from J, with 12 bases in between. DNA of the CDR3: TGTGCCAGCAGCGTAGCGTGGGGGAGTGCTGGGGCCAACGTCCTGACTTTC. Encoded protein: CASSVAWGSAGANVLTF.

The genes are TRBV2 and TRBJ2-1; 8 nucleotides match TRBD2. Germline V CDR1 and CDR2: SNHLY, FYNNEI. The ends lost 7 bases at V and 5 bases at J; junction bases unmatched: 10. The CDR3 has 15 residues. The CDR3 region is CASTRAGVDHNEQFF. The DNA for the CDR3 is TGTGCCAGCACTAGAGCGGGAGTGGACCACAATGAGCAGTTCTTC. The whole variable domain, filled in from reference TRBV2 and TRBJ2-1, reads EPEVTQTPSHQVTQMGQEVILRCVPISNHLYFYWYRQILGQKVEFLVSFYNNEISEKSEIFDDQFSVERPDGSNFTLKIRSTKLEDSAMYFCASTRAGVDHNEQFFGPGTRLTVL.

The chain carries TRBV5-4 and TRBJ2-1; TRBD2 matches 11 bases. Germline V lookup: CDR1 SGHNT, CDR2 YYREEE (reference sequence). This CDR3 comprises 18 residues. J gave up 4 bases and V 3 bases, and 12 bases lay outside the gene matches. The CDR3 DNA reads TGTGCCAGCAGCTCCCCTCAGACTAGCGGGGCCATTTACAATGAGCAGTTCTTC. Translation: CASSSPQTSGAIYNEQFF.

The gene calls are TRBV19 and TRBJ1-2; D is unclear. The CDR3 sequence is 12 residues long. Trimming took 8 bases from V and 3 from J, leaving 10 bases between them. Germline-derived CDR1 and CDR2 are LNHDA and SQIVND (reference sequence). The CDR3 DNA follows: TGTGCCAGTCGACGGAAGGACTATGGCTACACCTTC. Its protein product is CASRRKDYGYTF.

The V call is TRBV29-1, the J call TRBJ1-4, with D unresolved. The CDR3 is 14 amino acids. V was cut by 6 bases and J by 5 bases, with 16 bases left in between. Germline lookup yields CDR1 SQVTM and CDR2 ANQGSEA. The CDR3 coding sequence is TGCAGCGTACTAGACCCGAACGGGAATGAAAAACTGTTTTTT. Translating gives CSVLDPNGNEKLFF.

The CDR3 coding sequence is TGTGCCAGTAGTATAGAAGACAGGGGTGTTCAGCCCCAGCATTTT. Its translation: CASSIEDRGVQPQHF. The chain carries TRBV19 and TRBJ1-5; 8 nucleotides agree with TRBD1. CDR1 LNHDA and CDR2 SQIVND come from the germline V gene (reference sequence). This CDR3 spans 15 amino acids. V lost 0 bases and J lost 6; bases outside the gene matches: 4.

A remark on this clone: Additional DNA sequences in this sample encode the identical CDR3. The rearrangement uses TRBV19 and TRBJ1-1; D gene ambiguous. The germline V gene encodes CDR1 LNHDA and CDR2 SQIVND (reference sequence). Trimming removed 1 base at V and 3 bases at J, with 9 bases between. This CDR3 contains 14 residues. This CDR3 reads CASSIGLEDTEAFF. The CDR3 DNA reads TGTGCCAGTAGTATAGGTTTGGAGGACACTGAAGCTTTCTTT.